This T cell receptor beta chain was documented in a study of cytomegalovirus exposure and HLA in healthy donors. Trimming left V 0 bases short and J 9 bases short, with 13 bases between. CDR1 is SGDLS, CDR2 YYNGEE, per germline. The length of the CDR3 is 14 residues. TCRdb keeps only in-frame clones here, not all; method: immunoSEQ multiplex PCR. The sample consists of 200,000 to 250,000 clones, roughly 88% of them appearing once. Source material: PBMCs. The chain combines TRBV9 with TRBJ2-1; D gene uncertain. The receptor comes from a young woman in good health and CMV-seropositive. The CDR3 nucleotides read TGTGCCAGCAGCGTAGATGGGAACTGGGGTGAGCAGTTCTTC. Amino acids: CASSVDGNWGEQFF.